This T cell receptor beta chain was sequenced for a study of T cells in Graves' hyperthyroidism and ophthalmopathy. Amplified TCR beta CDR3 regions derived from RNA transcripts. HTBI primers were used for first-round RT-PCR of the TCR CDR3. TCRdb itself ran the multiplex PCR reads through MiXCR, one entry per CDR3 protein. The sample has 200,000 to 250,000 distinct CDR3 sequences, approximately 16% seen once; the top ten hold roughly 50%. This clonotype was seen many times. Trimming took 4 bases from V and 3 from J, leaving 6 bases between them. There are 12 residues in the CDR3. Germline V gives CDR1 LGHDT, CDR2 YNNKEL (reference sequence).

The chain has TRBV3-1 and TRBJ1-1, with D perhaps matching TRBD1 (6 bases). This TCR was recovered from a woman in her 50s with Graves' hyperthyroidism. The specimen sequenced was blood. Here the CDR3 reads CASSPGDTEAFF. CDR3 nucleotides: TGTGCCAGCAGCCCAGGGGACACTGAAGCTTTCTTT.